This record covers a single T cell receptor beta chain. The CDR3 is 16 amino acids. V was clipped by 2 bases and J by 3 bases, with 13 bases between them. Germline assignment: CDR1 LNHDA and CDR2 SQIVND (reference sequence). The data derive from a study of cytomegalovirus exposure and HLA in healthy donors. PCR primers comprised 60 Vbeta and 13 Jbeta primers. Clones were sequenced by immunoSEQ multiplex PCR, and TCRdb holds only the in-frame ones, with some missing. The repertoire holds about 150,000 clones, with around 81% as singletons. V usage is TRBV19 and J usage is TRBJ1-4, with D tentatively TRBD1 (6 bases). The sequenced material came from PBMCs. The TCR was taken from a woman aged 40 to 50 in good health and CMV-seropositive. The CDR3 loop is CASSITGKTPNEKLFF. The CDR3 DNA is TGTGCCAGTAGTATAACAGGGAAGACTCCTAATGAAAAACTGTTTTTT.